The following is a T cell receptor beta chain sequence with its context. This clone was seen just once. Its antigen remains undetermined. No base-level quality is on record; no much larger clone is a single base apart. These data come from a study of blood T cell repertoires in COVID-19 (TCRdb year 2020). Study-wide context: The collaborator samples originated in the United States, Italy and Spain and spanned the acute and convalescent phases of COVID-19. A freely available public database, intended as a resource for researchers studying the immune response to SARS-CoV-2, is where the repertoires were released. The samples were drawn from two sources: the first 160 participants of the ongoing ImmuneRACE study, and 1,000 to 1,500 subjects contributed by 6 global collaborators. The dataset comprised deeply sampled blood TCRbeta repertoires from subjects exposed to, actively infected with, or recovered from COVID-19. A de-identified subject ID, COVID-19 status, age in years and sex were almost always included in the sample metadata. HLA class I and class II types, where available, came from metadata supplied by the sample provider rather than from assay-based typing. The prospective study material was composed of cDNA or gDNA derived from T cells, B-cell-depleted T cells, or PBMCs.

The immunoSEQ Assay, a bias-controlled multiplex PCR, was used to amplify TCRbeta CDR3 regions from genomic DNA. Concerning the study's data processing: Within the assay, amplification of reference gene primers was used to estimate how many nucleated cells each sample contained. To quantify the absolute abundance of each unique TCRbeta CDR3 rearrangement, sequence reads were collapsed and filtered. Productive Simpson clonality was computed per sample as the square root of Simpson's diversity index over productive rearrangements. TCRdb took this table from immuneACCESS and kept in-frame rearrangements with V and J called. Such tables lack part of the clones; where checked against another copy, unresolved V genes explain under half of the gap, and the rest is unexplained. V and J calls plus clone size are reproduced from that table; the DNA served to infer D and trimming. Recorded for this sample are a few hundred thousand clones; roughly 90% of them occurred a single time. The ten largest clones add up to 7.1% of the sample.

What the study reported, not specific to this receptor: Clinical and demographic metadata were provided uncurated, with the amount varying by source and participant.

One collaborating source in Seattle enrolled patients while the patients were actively infected and followed the patients over time throughout the course of disease. Whole blood was collected in K2EDTA tubes by collaborating institutions according to the institutions' own protocols. For TCRbeta analysis, collaborators shipped samples in one of three forms: frozen whole blood, isolated PBMCs, or DNA extracted from either of those sample types. Source material: peripheral blood. The source is a woman aged 55-70 years with COVID-19, enrolled during active disease.

The CDR3 loop reads CASSIPGTGGKYGNQPQHF. The DNA sequence is TGTGCCAGTAGTATCCCCGGGACAGGGGGCAAGTACGGCAATCAGCCCCAGCATTTT. This chain joins TRBV19 to TRBJ1-5, and 12 bases in between align with TRBD1. The germline V gene (reference sequence) provides CDR1 LNHDA and CDR2 SQIVND. V loses 3 bases at its end and J loses 2 bases; junction bases beyond the gene matches: 11. Taken from cysteine to phenylalanine, the CDR3 has 19 residues. CDR3 DNA only is kept here, 57 bases in frame from base 1.